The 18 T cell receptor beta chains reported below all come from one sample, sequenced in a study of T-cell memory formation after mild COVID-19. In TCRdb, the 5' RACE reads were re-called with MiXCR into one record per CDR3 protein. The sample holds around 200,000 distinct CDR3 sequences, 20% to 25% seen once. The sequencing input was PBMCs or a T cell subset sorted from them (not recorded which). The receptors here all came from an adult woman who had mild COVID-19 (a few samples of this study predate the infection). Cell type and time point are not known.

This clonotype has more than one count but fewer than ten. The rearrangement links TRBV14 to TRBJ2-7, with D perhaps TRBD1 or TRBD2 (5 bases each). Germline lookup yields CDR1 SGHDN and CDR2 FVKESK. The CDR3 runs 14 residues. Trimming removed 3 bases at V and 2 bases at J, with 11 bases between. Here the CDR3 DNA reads TGTGCCAGCAGCCATTCCAGGGACCCCTACGAGCAGTACTTC. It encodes CASSHSRDPYEQYF.

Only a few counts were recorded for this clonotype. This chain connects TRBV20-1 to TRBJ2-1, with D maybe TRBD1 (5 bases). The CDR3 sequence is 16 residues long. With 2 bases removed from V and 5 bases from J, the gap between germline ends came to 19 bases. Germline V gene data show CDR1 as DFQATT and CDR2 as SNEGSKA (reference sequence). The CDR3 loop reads CSARRLWQGDHNEQFF. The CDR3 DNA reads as TGCAGTGCTAGACGCCTGTGGCAGGGTGACCACAATGAGCAGTTCTTC.

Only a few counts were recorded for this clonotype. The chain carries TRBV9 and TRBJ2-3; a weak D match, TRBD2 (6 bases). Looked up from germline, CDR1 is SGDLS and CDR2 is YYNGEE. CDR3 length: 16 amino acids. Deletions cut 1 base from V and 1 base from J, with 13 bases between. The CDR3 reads CASSVLGGAGTDTQYF. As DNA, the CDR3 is TGTGCCAGCAGCGTATTAGGCGGGGCTGGCACAGATACGCAGTATTTT.

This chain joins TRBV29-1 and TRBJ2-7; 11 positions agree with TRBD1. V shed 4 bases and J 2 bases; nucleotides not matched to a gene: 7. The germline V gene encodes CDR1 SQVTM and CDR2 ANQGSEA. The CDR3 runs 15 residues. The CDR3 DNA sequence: TGCAGCGTTGTAACGCCGGGACAGGGGGCCTACGAGCAGTACTTC. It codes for CSVVTPGQGAYEQYF.

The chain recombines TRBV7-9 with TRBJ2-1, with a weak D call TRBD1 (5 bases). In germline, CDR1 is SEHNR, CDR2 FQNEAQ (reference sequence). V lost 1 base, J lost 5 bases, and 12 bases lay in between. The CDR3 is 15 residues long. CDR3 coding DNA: TGTGCCAGCAGCTTAGTAGAAGGGGCTGACAATGAGCAGTTCTTC. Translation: CASSLVEGADNEQFF.

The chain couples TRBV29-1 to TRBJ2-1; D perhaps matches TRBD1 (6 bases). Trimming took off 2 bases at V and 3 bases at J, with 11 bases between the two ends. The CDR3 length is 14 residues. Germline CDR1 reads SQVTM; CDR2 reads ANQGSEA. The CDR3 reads CSVESLDSYNEQFF. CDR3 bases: TGCAGCGTTGAATCGCTGGACAGCTACAATGAGCAGTTCTTC.

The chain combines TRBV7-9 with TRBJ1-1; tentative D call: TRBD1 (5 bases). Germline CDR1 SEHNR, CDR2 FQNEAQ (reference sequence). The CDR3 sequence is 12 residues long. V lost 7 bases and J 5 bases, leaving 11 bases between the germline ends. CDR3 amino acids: CASIGTGTEAFF. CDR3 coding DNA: TGTGCCAGCATTGGGACGGGTACTGAAGCTTTCTTT.

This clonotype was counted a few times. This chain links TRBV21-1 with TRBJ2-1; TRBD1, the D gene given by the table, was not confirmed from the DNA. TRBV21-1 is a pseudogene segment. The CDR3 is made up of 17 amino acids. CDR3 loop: CASSKGRQISSYNEQFF. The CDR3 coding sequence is TGTGCCAGCAGCAAGGGGCGGCAGATCAGCTCCTACAATGAGCAGTTCTTC.

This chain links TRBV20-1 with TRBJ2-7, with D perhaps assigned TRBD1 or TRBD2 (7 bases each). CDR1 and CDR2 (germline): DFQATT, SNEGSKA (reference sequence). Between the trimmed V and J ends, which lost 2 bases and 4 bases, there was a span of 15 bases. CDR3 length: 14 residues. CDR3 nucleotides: TGCAGTGCTAGACACAGACAGGGAGGGTACGAGCAGTACTTC. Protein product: CSARHRQGGYEQYF.

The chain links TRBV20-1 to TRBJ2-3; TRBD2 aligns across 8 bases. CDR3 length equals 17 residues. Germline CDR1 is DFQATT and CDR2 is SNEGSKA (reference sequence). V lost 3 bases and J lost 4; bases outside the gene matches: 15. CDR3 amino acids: CSARDNSGMWRADTQYF. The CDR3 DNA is TGCAGTGCTAGGGATAATAGCGGGATGTGGAGGGCAGATACGCAGTATTTT.

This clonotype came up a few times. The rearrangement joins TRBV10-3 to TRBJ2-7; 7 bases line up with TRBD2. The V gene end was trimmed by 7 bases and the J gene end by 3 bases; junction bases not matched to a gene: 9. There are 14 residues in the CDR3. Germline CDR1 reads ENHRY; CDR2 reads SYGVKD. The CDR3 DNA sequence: TGTGCCATCACCAGAACGGCGGGAGACTACGAGCAGTACTTC. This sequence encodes CAITRTAGDYEQYF.

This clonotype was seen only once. CDR3 in DNA: TGTGCCAGCAGCTCCGGACCTTTCGGGTCCCTAGGTGGCGAGACCCAGTACTTC. It yields the protein CASSSGPFGSLGGETQYF. The chain employs TRBV7-2 and TRBJ2-5; no firm D call. V was clipped by 4 bases and J by 5 bases, with 26 bases between them. The CDR3 consists of 18 residues. The germline V gene has CDR1 SGHTA and CDR2 FQGNSA.

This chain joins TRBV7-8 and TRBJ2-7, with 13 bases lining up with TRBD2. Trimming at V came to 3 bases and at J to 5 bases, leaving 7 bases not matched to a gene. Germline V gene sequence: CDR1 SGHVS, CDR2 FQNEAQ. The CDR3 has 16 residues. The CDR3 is CASSFPGLAGVHEQYF. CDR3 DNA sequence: TGTGCCAGCAGCTTTCCTGGACTAGCGGGAGTCCACGAGCAGTACTTC.

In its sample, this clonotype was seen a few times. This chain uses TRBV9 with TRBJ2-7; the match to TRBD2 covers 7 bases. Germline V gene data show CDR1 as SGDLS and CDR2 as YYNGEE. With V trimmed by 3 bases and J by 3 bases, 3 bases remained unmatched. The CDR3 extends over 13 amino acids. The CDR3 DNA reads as TGTGCCAGCAGCGCCTCGGGGGGCTACGAGCAGTACTTC. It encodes CASSASGGYEQYF.

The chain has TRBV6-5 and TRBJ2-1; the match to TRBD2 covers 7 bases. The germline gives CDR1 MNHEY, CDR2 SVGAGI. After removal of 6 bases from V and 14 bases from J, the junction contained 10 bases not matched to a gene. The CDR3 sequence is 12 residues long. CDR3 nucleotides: TGTGCCAGCAGCACCACGGGGGGAGGGAAGTTCTTC. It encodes CASSTTGGGKFF.

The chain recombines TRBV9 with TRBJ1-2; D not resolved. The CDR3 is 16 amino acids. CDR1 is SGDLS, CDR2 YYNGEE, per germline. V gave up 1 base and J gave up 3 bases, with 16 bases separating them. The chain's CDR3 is CASSVRKDGSHYGYTF. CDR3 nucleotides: TGTGCCAGCAGCGTAAGGAAGGACGGTTCTCACTATGGCTACACCTTC. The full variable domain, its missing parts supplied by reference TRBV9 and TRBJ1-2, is DSGVTQTPKHLITATGQRVTLRCSPRSGDLSVYWYQQSLDQGLQFLIQYYNGEERAKGNILERFSAQQFPDLHSELNLSSLELGDSALYFCASSVRKDGSHYGYTFGSGTRLTVV.

CDR3: CASSFHPDRGLMNTEAFF. CDR3 in DNA: TGTGCCAGCAGTTTTCACCCGGACAGGGGGCTTATGAACACTGAAGCTTTCTTT. This chain links TRBV27 with TRBJ1-1, with 11 bases matching TRBD1. The CDR3 has 18 amino acids. V dropped 3 bases and J dropped 0; count of bases not matched to a gene: 9. Per germline, CDR1 MNHEY and CDR2 SMNVEV (reference sequence).

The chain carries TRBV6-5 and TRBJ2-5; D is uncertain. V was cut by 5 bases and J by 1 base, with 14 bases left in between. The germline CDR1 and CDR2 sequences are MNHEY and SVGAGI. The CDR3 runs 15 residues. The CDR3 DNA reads TGTGCCAGCAGTCCCGGCCAAGGGTTCCAAGAGACCCAGTACTTC. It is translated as CASSPGQGFQETQYF.